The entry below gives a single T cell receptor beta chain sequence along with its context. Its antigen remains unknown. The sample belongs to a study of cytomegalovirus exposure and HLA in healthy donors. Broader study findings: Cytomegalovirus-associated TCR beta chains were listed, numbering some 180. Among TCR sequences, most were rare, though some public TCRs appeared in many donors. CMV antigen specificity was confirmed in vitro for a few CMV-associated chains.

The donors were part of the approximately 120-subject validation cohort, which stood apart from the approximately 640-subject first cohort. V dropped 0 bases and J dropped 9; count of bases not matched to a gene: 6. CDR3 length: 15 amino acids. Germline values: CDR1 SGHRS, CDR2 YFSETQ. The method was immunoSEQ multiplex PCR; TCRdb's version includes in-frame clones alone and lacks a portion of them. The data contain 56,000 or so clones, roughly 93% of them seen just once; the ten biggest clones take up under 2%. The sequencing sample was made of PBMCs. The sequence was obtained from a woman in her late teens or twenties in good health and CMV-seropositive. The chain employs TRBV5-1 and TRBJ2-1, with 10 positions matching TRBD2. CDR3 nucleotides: TGCGCCAGCAGCTTGGATACTAGCGGGGCAGGTGAGCAGTTCTTC. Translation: CASSLDTSGAGEQFF.